The 4 T cell receptor beta chains listed next were all sequenced from one sample in a study of blood T cell repertoires in COVID-19. Profiling relied on immunoSEQ multiplex PCR, and the TCRdb table lists in-frame clones only, not all of them. The sample lists about 65,000 clones, roughly 90% occurring once. The sample taken for sequencing was peripheral blood. The receptors here all came from a man aged 55-75 years with acute or convalescent COVID-19.

The rearrangement uses TRBV7-2 and TRBJ1-5, with a tentative D call TRBD1 (5 bases). This CDR3 is built from 16 residues. CDR1 and CDR2 from the germline V gene are SGHTA and FQGNSA. V was cut by 4 bases and J by 6 bases, with 19 bases left in between. The CDR3 region is CASSSEDRSLLQPQHF. The CDR3 nucleotides are TGTGCCAGCAGCTCCGAAGACAGATCCCTCCTTCAGCCCCAGCATTTT.

The chain carries TRBV20-1 and TRBJ2-1, with D possibly being TRBD1 (6 bases). Germline lookup yields CDR1 DFQATT and CDR2 SNEGSKA (reference sequence). With 6 bases removed from V and 7 bases from J, the gap between germline ends came to 10 bases. This CDR3 is 11 amino acids long. Here the CDR3 reads CSAHRVNEQFF. The CDR3 region has the DNA TGCAGTGCCCACAGGGTGAATGAGCAGTTCTTC.

This chain joins TRBV18 and TRBJ2-1; TRBD2 aligns across 14 bases. CDR3 length: 17 amino acids. The V gene's germline CDR1 is KGHSH and CDR2 LQKENI. V gave up 6 bases and J gave up 2 bases; unmatched junction bases: 6. This CDR3 is CASSYRTSGGTYNEQFF. The CDR3 nucleotides read TGTGCCAGCTCCTATAGGACTAGCGGGGGGACCTACAATGAGCAGTTCTTC.

This chain joins TRBV18 and TRBJ1-1; a weak D match, TRBD1 (5 bases). This CDR3 region has 17 residues. Germline lookup yields CDR1 KGHSH and CDR2 LQKENI. Between the trimmed V and J ends, which lost 6 bases and 0 bases, there was a span of 20 bases. CDR3 DNA sequence: TGTGCCAGCTCCCGTCCCGGAACGGGGGGGTTGAACACTGAAGCTTTCTTT. This sequence encodes CASSRPGTGGLNTEAFF.